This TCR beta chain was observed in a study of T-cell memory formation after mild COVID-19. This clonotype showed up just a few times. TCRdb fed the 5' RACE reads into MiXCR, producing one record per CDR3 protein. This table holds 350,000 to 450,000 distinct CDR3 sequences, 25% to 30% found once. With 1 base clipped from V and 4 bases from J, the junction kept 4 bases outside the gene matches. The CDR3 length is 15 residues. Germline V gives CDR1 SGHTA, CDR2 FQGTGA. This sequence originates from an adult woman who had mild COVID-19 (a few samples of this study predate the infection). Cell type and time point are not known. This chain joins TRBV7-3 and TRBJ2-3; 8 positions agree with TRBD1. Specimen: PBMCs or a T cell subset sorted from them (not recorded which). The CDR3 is CASSLKTGVPDTQYF. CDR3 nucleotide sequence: TGTGCCAGCAGCTTAAAGACAGGGGTCCCAGATACGCAGTATTTT.